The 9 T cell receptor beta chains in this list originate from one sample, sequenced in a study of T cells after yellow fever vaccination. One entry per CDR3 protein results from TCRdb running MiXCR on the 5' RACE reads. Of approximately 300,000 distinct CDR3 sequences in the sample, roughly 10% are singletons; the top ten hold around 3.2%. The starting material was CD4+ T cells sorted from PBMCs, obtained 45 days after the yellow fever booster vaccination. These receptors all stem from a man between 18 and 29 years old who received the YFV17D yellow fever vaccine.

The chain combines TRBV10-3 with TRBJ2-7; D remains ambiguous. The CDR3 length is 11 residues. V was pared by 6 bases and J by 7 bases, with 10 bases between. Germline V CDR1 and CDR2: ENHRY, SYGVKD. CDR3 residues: CAIRDLLEQYF. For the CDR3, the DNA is TGTGCCATCAGGGACCTCCTAGAGCAGTACTTC.

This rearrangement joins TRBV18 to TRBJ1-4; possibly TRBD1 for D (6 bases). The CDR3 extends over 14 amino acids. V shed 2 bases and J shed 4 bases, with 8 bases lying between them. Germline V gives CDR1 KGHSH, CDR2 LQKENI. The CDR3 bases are TGTGCCAGCTCACCAGGACAGAATAATGAAAAACTGTTTTTT. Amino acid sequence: CASSPGQNNEKLFF.

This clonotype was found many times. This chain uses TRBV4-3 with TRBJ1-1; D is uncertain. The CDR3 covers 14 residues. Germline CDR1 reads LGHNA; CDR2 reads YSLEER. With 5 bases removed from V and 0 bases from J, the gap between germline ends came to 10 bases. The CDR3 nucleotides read TGCGCCAGCAGCAGGCAACATATGAACACTGAAGCTTTCTTT. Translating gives CASSRQHMNTEAFF.

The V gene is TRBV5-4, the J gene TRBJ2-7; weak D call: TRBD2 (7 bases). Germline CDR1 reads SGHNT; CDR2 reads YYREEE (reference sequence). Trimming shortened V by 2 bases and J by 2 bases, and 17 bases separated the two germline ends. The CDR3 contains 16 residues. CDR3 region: CASSFRGAGLTYEQYV. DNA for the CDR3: TGTGCCAGCAGCTTTCGGGGGGCAGGGCTCACCTACGAGCAGTACGTC.

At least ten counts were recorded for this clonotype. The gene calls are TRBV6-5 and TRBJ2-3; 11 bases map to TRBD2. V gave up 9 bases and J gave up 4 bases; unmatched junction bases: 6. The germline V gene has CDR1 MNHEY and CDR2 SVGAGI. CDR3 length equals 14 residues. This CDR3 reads CASRLAGGPDTQYF. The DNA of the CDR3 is TGTGCCAGTAGGCTAGCGGGGGGCCCAGATACGCAGTATTTT.

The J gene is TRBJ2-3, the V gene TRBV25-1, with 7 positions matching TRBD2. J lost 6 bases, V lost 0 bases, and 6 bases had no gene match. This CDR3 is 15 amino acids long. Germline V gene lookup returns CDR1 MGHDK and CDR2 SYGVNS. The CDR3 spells CASSEYAGGRDTQYF. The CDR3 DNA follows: TGTGCCAGCAGTGAATATGCCGGGGGGAGGGATACGCAGTATTTT.

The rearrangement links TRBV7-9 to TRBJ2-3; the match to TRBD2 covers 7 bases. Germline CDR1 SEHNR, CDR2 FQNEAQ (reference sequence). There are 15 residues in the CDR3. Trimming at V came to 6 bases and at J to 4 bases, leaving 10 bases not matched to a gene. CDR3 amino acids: CASSRPSGVADTQYF. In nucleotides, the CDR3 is TGTGCCAGCAGTAGGCCCAGCGGGGTCGCAGATACGCAGTATTTT.

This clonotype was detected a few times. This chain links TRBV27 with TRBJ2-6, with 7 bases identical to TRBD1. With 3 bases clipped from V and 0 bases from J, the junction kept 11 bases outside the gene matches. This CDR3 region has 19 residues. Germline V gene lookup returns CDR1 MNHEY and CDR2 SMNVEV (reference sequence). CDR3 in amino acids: CASSFRGDRAPSGANVLTF. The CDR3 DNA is TGTGCCAGCAGTTTTCGCGGTGACAGGGCCCCCTCTGGGGCCAACGTCCTGACTTTC.

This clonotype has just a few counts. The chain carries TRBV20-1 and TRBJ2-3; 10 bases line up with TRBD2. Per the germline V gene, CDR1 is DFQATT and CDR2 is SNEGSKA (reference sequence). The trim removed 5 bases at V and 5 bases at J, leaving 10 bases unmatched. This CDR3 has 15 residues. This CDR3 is CSAGRSSGGRDTQYF. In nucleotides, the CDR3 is TGCAGTGCTGGTAGATCTAGCGGGGGACGAGATACGCAGTATTTT.